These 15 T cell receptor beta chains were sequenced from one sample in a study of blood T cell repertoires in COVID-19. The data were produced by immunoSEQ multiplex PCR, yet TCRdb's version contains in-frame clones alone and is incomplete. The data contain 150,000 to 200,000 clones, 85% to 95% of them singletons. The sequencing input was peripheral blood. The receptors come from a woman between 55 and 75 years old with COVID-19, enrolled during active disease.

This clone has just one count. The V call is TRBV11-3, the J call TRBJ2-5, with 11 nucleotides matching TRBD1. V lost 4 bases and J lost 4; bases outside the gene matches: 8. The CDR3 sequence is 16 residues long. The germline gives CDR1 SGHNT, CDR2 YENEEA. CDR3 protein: CASSSSAGTGGETQYF. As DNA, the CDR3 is TGTGCCAGCAGCTCATCAGCCGGGACAGGGGGAGAGACCCAGTACTTC.

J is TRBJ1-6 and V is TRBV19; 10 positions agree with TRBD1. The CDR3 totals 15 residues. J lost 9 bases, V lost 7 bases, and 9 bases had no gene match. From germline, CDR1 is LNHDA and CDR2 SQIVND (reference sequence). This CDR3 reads CASKTGDRGRSPLHF. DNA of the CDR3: TGTGCCAGTAAAACAGGAGACAGGGGGCGTTCACCCCTCCACTTT.

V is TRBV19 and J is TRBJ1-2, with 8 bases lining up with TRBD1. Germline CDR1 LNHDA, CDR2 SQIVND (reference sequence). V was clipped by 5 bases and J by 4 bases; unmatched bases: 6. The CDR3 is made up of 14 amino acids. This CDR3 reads CASSVGTGLYGYTF. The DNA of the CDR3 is TGTGCCAGTAGTGTCGGGACAGGTCTCTATGGCTACACCTTC.

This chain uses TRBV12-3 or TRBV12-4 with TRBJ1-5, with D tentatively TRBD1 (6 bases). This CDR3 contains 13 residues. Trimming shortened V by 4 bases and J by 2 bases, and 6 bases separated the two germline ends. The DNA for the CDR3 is TGTGCCAGCAGTTGGACAGGCAATCAGCCCCAGCATTTT. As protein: CASSWTGNQPQHF.

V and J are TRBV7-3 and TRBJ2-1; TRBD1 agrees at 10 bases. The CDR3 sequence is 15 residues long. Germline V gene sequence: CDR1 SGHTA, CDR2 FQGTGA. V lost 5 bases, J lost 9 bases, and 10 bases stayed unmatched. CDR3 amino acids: CASSGPGTGVTEQFF. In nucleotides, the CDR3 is TGTGCCAGCAGCGGGCCGGGGACAGGGGTCACTGAGCAGTTCTTC. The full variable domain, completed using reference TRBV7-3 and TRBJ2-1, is GAGVSQTPSNKVTEKGKYVELRCDPISGHTALYWYRQSLGQGPEFLIYFQGTGAADDSGLPNDRFFAVRPEGSVSTLKIQRTERGDSAVYLCASSGPGTGVTEQFFGPGTRLTVL.

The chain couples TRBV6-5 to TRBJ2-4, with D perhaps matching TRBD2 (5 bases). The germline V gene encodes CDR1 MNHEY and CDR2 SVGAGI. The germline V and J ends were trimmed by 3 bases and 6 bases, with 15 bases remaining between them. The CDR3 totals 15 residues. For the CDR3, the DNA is TGTGCCAGCAGTTATCCGATGGGCGGACTAAACATTCAGTACTTC. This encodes CASSYPMGGLNIQYF.

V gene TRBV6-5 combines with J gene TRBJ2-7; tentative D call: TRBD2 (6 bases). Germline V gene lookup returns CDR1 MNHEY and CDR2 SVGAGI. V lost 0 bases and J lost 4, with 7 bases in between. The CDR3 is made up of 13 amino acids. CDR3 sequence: CASSYSEGYEQYF. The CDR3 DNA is TGTGCCAGCAGTTACTCGGAGGGGTACGAGCAGTACTTC.

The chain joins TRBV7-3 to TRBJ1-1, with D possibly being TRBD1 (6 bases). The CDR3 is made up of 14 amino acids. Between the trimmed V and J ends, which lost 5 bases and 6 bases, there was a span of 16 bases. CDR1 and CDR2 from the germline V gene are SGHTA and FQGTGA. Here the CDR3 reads CASSPRGGQAEAFF. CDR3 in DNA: TGTGCCAGCAGCCCGCGGGGGGGGCAGGCTGAAGCTTTCTTT.

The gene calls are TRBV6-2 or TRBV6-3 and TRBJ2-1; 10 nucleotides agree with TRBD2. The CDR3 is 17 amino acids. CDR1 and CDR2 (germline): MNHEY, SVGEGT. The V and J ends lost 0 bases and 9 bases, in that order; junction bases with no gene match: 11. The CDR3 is CASSYSTFVAGGREQFF. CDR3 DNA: TGTGCCAGCAGTTACTCTACTTTCGTAGCGGGGGGACGTGAGCAGTTCTTC.

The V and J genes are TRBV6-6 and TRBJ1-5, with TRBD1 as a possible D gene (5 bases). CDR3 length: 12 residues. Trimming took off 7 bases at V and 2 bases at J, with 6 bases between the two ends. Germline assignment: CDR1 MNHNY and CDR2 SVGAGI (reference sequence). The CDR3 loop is CASTGGNQPQHF. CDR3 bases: TGTGCCAGCACGGGGGGCAATCAGCCCCAGCATTTT.

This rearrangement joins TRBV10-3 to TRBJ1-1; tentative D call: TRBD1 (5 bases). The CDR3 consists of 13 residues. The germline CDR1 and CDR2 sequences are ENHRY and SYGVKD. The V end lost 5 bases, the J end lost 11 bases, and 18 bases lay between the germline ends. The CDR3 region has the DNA TGTGCCATCAGTAGAGGTCAGGGTGGGCTGGCTTTCTTT. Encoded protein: CAISRGQGGLAFF.

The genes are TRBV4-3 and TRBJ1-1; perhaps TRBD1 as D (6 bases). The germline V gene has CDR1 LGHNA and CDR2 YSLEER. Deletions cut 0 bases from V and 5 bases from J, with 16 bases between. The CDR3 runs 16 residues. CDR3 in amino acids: CASSQEPNREWTEAFF. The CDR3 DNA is TGCGCCAGCAGCCAAGAGCCCAACAGGGAATGGACTGAAGCTTTCTTT.

CDR3 loop: CAWSPGSSNTEAFF. As DNA, the CDR3 is TGTGCCTGGAGCCCCGGGTCTTCGAACACTGAAGCTTTCTTT. The chain couples TRBV30 to TRBJ1-1, with D uncertain. V lost 3 bases and J lost 1, with 12 bases in between. Per germline, CDR1 GTSNPN and CDR2 SVGIG (reference sequence). The CDR3 is made up of 14 amino acids.

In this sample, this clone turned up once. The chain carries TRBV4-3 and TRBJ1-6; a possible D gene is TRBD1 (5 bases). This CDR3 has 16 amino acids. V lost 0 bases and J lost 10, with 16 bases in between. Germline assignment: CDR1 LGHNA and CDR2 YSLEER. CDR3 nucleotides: TGCGCCAGCAGCCAAGAAGGGCGCTCAGGGATGTCACCCCTCCACTTT. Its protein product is CASSQEGRSGMSPLHF.

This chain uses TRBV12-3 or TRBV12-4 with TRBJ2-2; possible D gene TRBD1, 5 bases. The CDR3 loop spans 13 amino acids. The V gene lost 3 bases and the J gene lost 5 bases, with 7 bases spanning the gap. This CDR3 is CASSFSGTGELFF. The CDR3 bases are TGTGCCAGCAGTTTTTCAGGGACCGGGGAGCTGTTTTTT.